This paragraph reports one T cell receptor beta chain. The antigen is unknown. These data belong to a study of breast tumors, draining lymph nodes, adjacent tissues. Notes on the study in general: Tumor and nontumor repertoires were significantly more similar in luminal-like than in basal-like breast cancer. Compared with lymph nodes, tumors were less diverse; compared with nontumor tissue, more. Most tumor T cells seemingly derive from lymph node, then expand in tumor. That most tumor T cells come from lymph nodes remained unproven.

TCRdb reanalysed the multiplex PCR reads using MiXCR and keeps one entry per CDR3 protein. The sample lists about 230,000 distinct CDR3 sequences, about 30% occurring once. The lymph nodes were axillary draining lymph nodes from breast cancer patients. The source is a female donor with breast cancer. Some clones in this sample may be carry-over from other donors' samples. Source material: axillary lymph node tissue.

In DNA form, the CDR3 reads TGTGCCAGCAGTCGTGGGGGGAACTACGAGCAGTACTTC. Translated: CASSRGGNYEQYF. The rearrangement joins TRBV28 to TRBJ2-7; the D gene is possibly TRBD2 (6 bases). This CDR3 contains 13 residues. Deletions cut 5 bases from V and 3 bases from J, with 11 bases between. Germline V gives CDR1 MDHEN, CDR2 SYDVKM.